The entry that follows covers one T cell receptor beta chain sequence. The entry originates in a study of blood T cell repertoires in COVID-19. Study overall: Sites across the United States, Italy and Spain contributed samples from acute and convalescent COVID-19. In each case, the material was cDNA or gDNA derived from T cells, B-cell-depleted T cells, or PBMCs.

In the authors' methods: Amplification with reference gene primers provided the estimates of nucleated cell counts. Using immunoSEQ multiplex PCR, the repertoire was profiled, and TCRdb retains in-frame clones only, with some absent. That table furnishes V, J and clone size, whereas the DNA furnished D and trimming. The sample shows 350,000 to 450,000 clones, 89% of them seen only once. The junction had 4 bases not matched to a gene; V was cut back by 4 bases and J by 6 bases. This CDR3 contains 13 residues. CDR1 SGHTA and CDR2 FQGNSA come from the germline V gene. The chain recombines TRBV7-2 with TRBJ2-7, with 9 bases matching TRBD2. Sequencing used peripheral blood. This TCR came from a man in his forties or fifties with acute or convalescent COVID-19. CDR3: CASSSGLALEQYF. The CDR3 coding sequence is TGTGCCAGCAGCTCGGGACTAGCCCTCGAGCAGTACTTC.